These 18 T cell receptor beta chains came from one sample sequenced in a study of early T cells in non-severe SARS-CoV-2 infection (dated by TCRdb to about 2021). The method behind the library was 5' RACE. Sequencing was performed on a NextSeq 500. Starting from the raw public reads, TCRdb applied fastp trimming at Q25, assembled clones with MiXCR and retained in-frame beta chains. CDR3 protein duplicates are merged, each entry listing the most common genes and DNA. This sample gives about 26,000 distinct CDR3 sequences in total; around 4.4% of them show up just once. About an eighth of the sample goes to the ten largest clones. The sequencing input was whole blood. The receptors here all came from an adult who was a healthcare worker with PCR-confirmed SARS-CoV-2 infection or an uninfected control (not recorded which).

The V and J genes are TRBV7-2 and TRBJ2-3; D not resolved. V gave up 4 bases and J gave up 4 bases, with 9 bases separating them. CDR3 length: 13 amino acids. Germline CDR1 reads SGHTA; CDR2 reads FQGNSA. In nucleotides, the CDR3 is TGTGCCAGCAGCTCTACCACAGCAGATACGCAGTATTTT. This gives the protein CASSSTTADTQYF. Variable domain in full (rest from reference TRBV7-2 and TRBJ2-3): GAGVSQSPSNKVTEKGKDVELRCDPISGHTALYWYRQSLGQGLEFLIYFQGNSAPDKSGLPSDRFSAERTGGSVSTLTIQRTQQEDSAVYLCASSSTTADTQYFGPGTRLTVL.

This clonotype has a count of ten or more. The CDR3 region has the DNA TGTGCCAGCAGCTTAGGTCTAGCGGGAGGTACTACTTGGGACAATGAGCAGTTCTTC. Translation gives CASSLGLAGGTTWDNEQFF. V and J are TRBV11-3 and TRBJ2-1; TRBD2 aligns across 11 bases. The J segment lost 5 bases and the V segment lost 1 base, leaving 13 bases of the junction unmatched. CDR1 and CDR2 from the germline V gene are SGHNT and YENEEA. The CDR3 is 19 amino acids.

The table lists this clonotype with many counts. The rearrangement uses TRBV18 and TRBJ1-6; 9 positions agree with TRBD1. The V and J ends lost 3 bases and 9 bases, in that order; junction bases with no gene match: 6. CDR1 is KGHSH, CDR2 LQKENI, per germline. CDR3 length: 15 amino acids. CDR3 amino acids: CASSPAMTGGSPLHF. CDR3 DNA: TGTGCCAGCTCACCCGCTATGACAGGGGGTTCACCCCTCCACTTT.

This clonotype was observed at least ten times. The chain recombines TRBV3-2 with TRBJ2-1. TRBV3-2 corresponds to a pseudogene. This CDR3 is 16 amino acids long. The CDR3 spells CASSQLWPGWFDEQFF. CDR3 in DNA: TGTGCCAGCAGCCAACTCTGGCCAGGATGGTTCGATGAGCAGTTCTTC.

This clonotype was detected ten times or more. V gene TRBV10-3 combines with J gene TRBJ1-2; TRBD1 matches at 7 bases. Germline lookup yields CDR1 ENHRY and CDR2 SYGVKD. CDR3 size: 14 residues. The ends lost 6 bases at V and 0 bases at J; junction bases unmatched: 4. The CDR3 loop is CAIRLGQANYGYTF. The DNA of the CDR3 is TGTGCCATCAGGCTCGGACAGGCTAACTATGGCTACACCTTC.

In this sample, this clonotype is medium-sized. The chain links TRBV7-2 to TRBJ2-2, with 10 bases that match TRBD2. The germline CDR1 and CDR2 sequences are SGHTA and FQGNSA. Trimming removed 5 bases from V and 4 bases from J; junction bases left unmatched: 13. This CDR3 contains 18 residues. For the CDR3, the DNA is TGTGCCAGCAGCCGCTGGGGGTCAGCGGGAGGGGCCACCGGGGAGCTGTTTTTT. Amino acids: CASSRWGSAGGATGELFF.

This clonotype was recorded at least ten times. The chain uses TRBV7-2 and TRBJ2-7; weak D call: TRBD2 (6 bases). The CDR3 spans 14 residues. CDR1 is SGHTA and CDR2 is FQGNSA in the germline V gene. V lost 3 bases, J lost 1 base, and 10 bases lay in between. In DNA, the CDR3 is TGTGCCAGCAGCTTGGGGGGTGCATCCTACGAGCAGTACTTC. This encodes CASSLGGASYEQYF.

This clonotype was observed many times. This rearrangement joins TRBV14 to TRBJ2-7; D might be TRBD1 (5 bases). The CDR3 has 13 residues. Germline values: CDR1 SGHDN, CDR2 FVKESK. Trimming stripped 2 bases from V and 9 bases from J, with 14 bases between. The CDR3 DNA reads TGTGCCAGCAGCCAATTAGGGGTAGGCCGGCAGTACGTC. Encoded protein: CASSQLGVGRQYV.

This clonotype showed up just a few times. This sequence joins TRBV10-3 and TRBJ2-3; 7 bases are a match to TRBD1. The CDR3 consists of 14 residues. J gave up 3 bases and V 2 bases, and 2 bases lay outside the gene matches. CDR1 and CDR2 (germline): ENHRY, SYGVKD. The CDR3 reads CAISEAGGTDTQYF. CDR3 in DNA: TGTGCCATCAGTGAGGCAGGGGGTACAGATACGCAGTATTTT.

This clonotype occurred many times. The rearrangement joins TRBV6-5 to TRBJ1-6; weak D call: TRBD1 (5 bases). Deletions cut 7 bases from V and 9 bases from J, with 16 bases between. This CDR3 spans 14 amino acids. Germline V gene sequence: CDR1 MNHEY, CDR2 SVGAGI. The CDR3: CASNRGESGSPLHF. CDR3 sequence (DNA): TGTGCCAGCAACAGAGGGGAGAGTGGTTCACCCCTCCACTTT.

This clonotype was counted a few times. The chain is built from TRBV11-3 and TRBJ1-4, with a tentative D call TRBD1 (5 bases). CDR3 length: 13 amino acids. Trimming shortened V by 7 bases and J by 8 bases, and 14 bases separated the two germline ends. Germline CDR1 is SGHNT and CDR2 is YENEEA. The CDR3, as DNA: TGTGCCAGCAACATCATGGGGGAAGAAAAACTGTTTTTT. Its protein product is CASNIMGEEKLFF. The full variable domain, with the rest looked up from reference TRBV11-3 and TRBJ1-4, is EAGVVQSPRYKIIEKKQPVAFWCNPISGHNTLYWYLQNLGQGPELLIRYENEEAVDDSQLPKDRFSAERLKGVDSTLKIQPAELGDSAVYLCASNIMGEEKLFFGSGTQLSVL.

There are many counts of this clonotype. The chain uses TRBV5-1 and TRBJ2-3; the D gene is possibly TRBD2 (5 bases). The CDR3 length is 14 residues. CDR1 is SGHRS and CDR2 is YFSETQ in the germline V gene. Deletions cut 4 bases from V and 0 bases from J, with 9 bases between. The CDR3 loop is CASSGSRSTDTQYF. In nucleotides, the CDR3 is TGCGCCAGCAGCGGGAGTAGGAGCACAGATACGCAGTATTTT.

This clonotype was counted many times. Written as DNA, the CDR3 is TGCAGTGCCGAGAATGCACTAGCGCAGCTTACCTACGAGCAGTACTTC. As protein: CSAENALAQLTYEQYF. V is TRBV20-1 and J is TRBJ2-7, with 7 bases identical to TRBD2. Germline V lookup: CDR1 DFQATT, CDR2 SNEGSKA (reference sequence). V dropped 6 bases and J dropped 2; count of bases not matched to a gene: 16. The CDR3 runs to 16 residues.

This clonotype showed up many times. CDR3 DNA: TGTGCCAGCAGCTTGGCTTATCTAGCGGGGAATGAGCAGTTCTTC. It translates to CASSLAYLAGNEQFF. The J gene is TRBJ2-1, the V gene TRBV5-8; 9 nucleotides line up with TRBD2. J gave up 7 bases and V 0 bases, and 5 bases lay outside the gene matches. From germline, CDR1 is SGHTS and CDR2 YDEGEE. This CDR3 is 15 amino acids long.

In its sample, this clonotype was seen many times. The chain joins TRBV12-3 or TRBV12-4 to TRBJ2-3; weak D call: TRBD1 (5 bases). CDR3 length: 14 amino acids. V lost 3 bases and J lost 0, with 7 bases in between. DNA of the CDR3: TGTGCCAGCAGTTTTGGGGCTAGCACAGATACGCAGTATTTT. Protein product: CASSFGASTDTQYF.

This clonotype rates as medium-sized. The CDR3 DNA reads as TGCAGTGCTAGAGATCGCGCTTGGCTGCACTACAATGAGCAGTTCTTC. Residues: CSARDRAWLHYNEQFF. This sequence joins TRBV20-1 and TRBJ2-1; D gene unclear. Germline lookup yields CDR1 DFQATT and CDR2 SNEGSKA (reference sequence). This CDR3 contains 16 residues. V dropped 0 bases and J dropped 3 bases, with 15 bases sitting between them.

This clonotype showed up many times. This chain uses TRBV5-4 with TRBJ1-2; 9 bases align to TRBD1. V lost 2 bases to trimming and J lost 6 bases; unmatched junction nucleotides: 8. Germline V gives CDR1 SGHNT, CDR2 YYREEE (reference sequence). The length of the CDR3 is 15 residues. The CDR3 DNA reads TGTGCCAGCAGCTTTATACAGGGGGCAAATCATGGCTACACCTTC. It yields the protein CASSFIQGANHGYTF.

This clonotype has ten or more counts. The rearrangement joins TRBV18 to TRBJ1-5; D uncertain. Germline V gene data show CDR1 as KGHSH and CDR2 as LQKENI. The V end was cut by 1 base, the J end by 3 bases, with 10 bases between. This CDR3 has 15 residues. The CDR3 is CASSPLGRNNQPQHF. Written as DNA, the CDR3 is TGTGCCAGCTCACCACTAGGACGGAACAATCAGCCCCAGCATTTT.